The 6 T cell receptor beta chains listed next were all sequenced from one sample in a study of T cell responses to AZD1222 COVID-19 vaccine. Clones were read by immunoSEQ multiplex PCR, and TCRdb kept only the in-frame ones, dropping some. Here the sample spans 150,000 to 200,000 clones, approximately 94% being singletons. Sequenced here: peripheral blood, sampled 28 days after the second AZD1222 dose. Every receptor here comes from an adult who received the AZD1222 COVID-19 vaccine.

V is TRBV11-2 and J is TRBJ2-7; D unresolved. V lost 1 base to trimming and J lost 2 bases, with 6 bases between them. Germline V CDR1 and CDR2: SGHAT, FQNNGV. The CDR3 totals 13 residues. This chain's CDR3 is CASSLAGPYEQYF. As DNA, the CDR3 is TGTGCCAGCAGCTTAGCGGGTCCCTACGAGCAGTACTTC.

V and J are TRBV19 and TRBJ1-2, with D uncertain. The CDR3 consists of 15 residues. The germline CDR1 and CDR2 sequences are LNHDA and SQIVND (reference sequence). With 3 bases removed from V and 0 bases from J, the gap between germline ends came to 11 bases. CDR3 nucleotide sequence: TGTGCCAGTAGTATCCTCTACAGCGCTAACTATGGCTACACCTTC. It codes for CASSILYSANYGYTF. The full variable domain, with the rest looked up from reference TRBV19 and TRBJ1-2, is DGGITQSPKYLFRKEGQNVTLSCEQNLNHDAMYWYRQDPGQGLRLIYYSQIVNDFQKGDIAEGYSVSREKKESFPLTVTSAQKNPTAFYLCASSILYSANYGYTFGSGTRLTVV.

The CDR3 sequence: CASSLPGGLRYGYTF. The CDR3 DNA reads as TGTGCCAGCAGCTTGCCAGGGGGCCTCCGATATGGCTACACCTTC. V and J are TRBV7-2 and TRBJ1-2, with 8 positions matching TRBD1. The CDR3 has 15 residues. CDR1 is SGHTA and CDR2 is FQGNSA in the germline V gene. V trimming: 3 bases; J trimming: 5 bases; junction bases outside the gene matches: 8. Drawing the rest from reference TRBV7-2 and TRBJ1-2, the complete variable domain is GAGVSQSPSNKVTEKGKDVELRCDPISGHTALYWYRQSLGQGLEFLIYFQGNSAPDKSGLPSDRFSAERTGGSVSTLTIQRTQQEDSAVYLCASSLPGGLRYGYTFGSGTRLTVV.

The chain has TRBV19 and TRBJ2-6; D is perhaps TRBD2 (6 bases). The CDR3 runs to 16 residues. The V end was cut by 5 bases, the J end by 1 base, with 12 bases between. From germline, CDR1 is LNHDA and CDR2 SQIVND (reference sequence). This chain's CDR3 is CASSDPGESGANVLTF. The CDR3 nucleotides are TGTGCCAGTAGTGACCCGGGAGAGTCTGGGGCCAACGTCCTGACTTTC.

The chain recombines TRBV3-1 (or the pseudogene TRBV3-2) with TRBJ2-7, with 8 bases fitting TRBD2. Germline CDR1 and CDR2: LGHDT and YNNKEL (reference sequence). The CDR3 is 15 amino acids. With V trimmed by 0 bases and J by 3 bases, 4 bases remained unmatched. CDR3: CASSQDGSGIYEQYF. As DNA, the CDR3 is TGTGCCAGCAGCCAAGATGGTAGCGGGATCTACGAGCAGTACTTC.

The CDR3 DNA reads TGTGCCAGCAGTGTCCTAGGACAGGGGAATGAAAAACTGTTTTTT. It codes for CASSVLGQGNEKLFF. The chain has TRBV25-1 and TRBJ1-4; TRBD1 aligns across 9 bases. Per germline, CDR1 MGHDK and CDR2 SYGVNS. J was trimmed by 5 bases and V by 4 bases; bases with no gene match: 5. The CDR3 is made up of 15 amino acids.